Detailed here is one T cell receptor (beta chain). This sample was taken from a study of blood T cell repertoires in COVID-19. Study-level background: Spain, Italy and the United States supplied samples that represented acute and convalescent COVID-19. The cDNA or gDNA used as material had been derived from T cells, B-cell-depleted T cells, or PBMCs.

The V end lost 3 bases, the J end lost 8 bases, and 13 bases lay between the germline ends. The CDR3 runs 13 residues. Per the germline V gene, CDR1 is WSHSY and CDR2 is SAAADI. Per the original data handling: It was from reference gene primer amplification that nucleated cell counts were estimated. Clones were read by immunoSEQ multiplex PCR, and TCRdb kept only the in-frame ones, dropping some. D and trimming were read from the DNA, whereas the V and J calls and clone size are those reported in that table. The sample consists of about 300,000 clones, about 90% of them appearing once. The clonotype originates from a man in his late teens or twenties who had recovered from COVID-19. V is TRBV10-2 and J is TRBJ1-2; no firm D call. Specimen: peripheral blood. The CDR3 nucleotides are TGCGCCAGCAGTGATATGCCGATGGAGGGCTACACCTTC. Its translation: CASSDMPMEGYTF.